The 19 T cell receptor beta chains below come from one sample, sequenced in a study of regulatory T cells in long-lasting Graves disease. Investigators prepared the TCR beta libraries by applying iRepertoire HTBI primers and Arm-PCR of CDR3 regions. A single record per CDR3 protein comes from TCRdb applying MiXCR to the multiplex PCR reads. This table holds fewer than 350,000 distinct CDR3 sequences, 15% to 20% found once. Time point: newly diagnosed GD, antithyroid drugs for less than 3 months. Construction of the TCR library relied on RNA isolated from PBMCs. The sequencing used peripheral blood mononuclear cells (PBMCs), collected at new diagnosis, from a patient treated with antithyroid drugs. The receptors shown here come from a female donor with Graves disease.

On this clonotype itself: This CDR3 is missing its conserved last phenylalanine or tryptophan, likely due to a read error. This chain links TRBV7-2 with TRBJ2-1, with D hard to call. Germline CDR1 reads SGHTA; CDR2 reads FQGNSA. V dropped 5 bases and J dropped 9 bases, with 17 bases sitting between them. The CDR3 totals 14 residues. The CDR3 nucleotides are TGTGCCAGCAGCATCTACGCGGACCGTGGTGAGCAGTTCTGC. Encoded protein: CASSIYADRGEQFC.

This clonotype showed up many times. V gene TRBV5-1 combines with J gene TRBJ2-7; possibly TRBD2 for D (5 bases). CDR1 is SGHRS and CDR2 is YFSETQ in the germline V gene. The germline V and J ends were trimmed by 4 bases and 5 bases, with 16 bases remaining between them. This CDR3 contains 14 residues. The CDR3 sequence: CASSKGVYIDEQYF. Here the CDR3 DNA reads TGCGCCAGCAGCAAGGGAGTCTATATCGACGAGCAGTACTTC.

This clonotype has a count of ten or more. The rearrangement joins TRBV5-1 to TRBJ2-3; perhaps TRBD2 as D (5 bases). Per the germline V gene, CDR1 is SGHRS and CDR2 is YFSETQ. There are 14 residues in the CDR3. With 5 bases removed from V and 2 bases from J, the gap between germline ends came to 12 bases. CDR3 coding DNA: TGCGCCAGCAGATCGGGAAGTTACACAGATACGCAGTATTTT. This translates into CASRSGSYTDTQYF.

This chain links TRBV6-2 or TRBV6-3 with TRBJ1-6; no definite D call. V lost 6 bases and J 7 bases, leaving 4 bases between the germline ends. From germline, CDR1 is MNHEY and CDR2 SVGEGT. The CDR3 consists of 11 residues. Written as DNA, the CDR3 is TGTGCCAGCAGCGGAAATTCACCCCTCCACTTT. Protein product: CASSGNSPLHF.

This chain connects TRBV12-3 or TRBV12-4 to TRBJ2-7, with TRBD2 matching 12 bases. This CDR3 spans 14 amino acids. The ends lost 6 bases at V and 7 bases at J; junction bases unmatched: 7. CDR3 nucleotides: TGTGCCAGCAGCCGGACTAGCGGGATTTGGGAGCAGTACTTC. It encodes CASSRTSGIWEQYF.

On this clonotype itself: Mismatch with germline at one junction end may stem from a read error. The chain couples TRBV3-1 to TRBJ1-4; no reliable D call. The CDR3 is 11 amino acids. CDR1 is LGHDT, CDR2 YNNKEL, per germline (reference sequence). CDR3 region: CASQNLEKLSF. The CDR3 coding sequence is TGTGCCTCCCAGAACCTCGAAAAACTGTCTTTT.

This clonotype was found a few times. The chain employs TRBV6-1 and TRBJ2-4, with D unclear. This CDR3 spans 13 amino acids. In germline, CDR1 is MNHNS, CDR2 SASEGT. Trimming removed 1 base from V and 8 bases from J, with 9 bases in between. The CDR3 reads CASSEGYEYIQYF. CDR3 bases: TGTGCCAGCAGTGAAGGGTACGAATACATTCAGTACTTC.

Ten or more counts support this clonotype. CDR3 region: CASSRSYGYTF. The CDR3 DNA is TGTGCCAGCAGCCGATCCTATGGCTACACCTTC. V and J are TRBV12-3 or TRBV12-4 and TRBJ1-2; D is unclear. V dropped 6 bases and J dropped 4 bases, with 6 bases sitting between them. The CDR3 has 11 residues.

This clonotype was observed a few times. The chain combines TRBV30 with TRBJ1-1, with 7 bases matching TRBD1. The CDR3 contains 14 residues. The J segment lost 6 bases and the V segment lost 4 bases, leaving 11 bases of the junction unmatched. From germline, CDR1 is GTSNPN and CDR2 SVGIG (reference sequence). This CDR3 is CAWTGQEWVAEAFF. The CDR3 DNA is TGTGCCTGGACCGGACAGGAGTGGGTCGCTGAAGCTTTCTTT.

In DNA, the CDR3 is TGTGCCAGCAGCCCGCCCCAGGGGGAGCAGTTCTTC. Translating it yields CASSPPQGEQFF. J is TRBJ2-1 and V is TRBV5-4; D is possibly TRBD1 (6 bases). From germline, CDR1 is SGHNT and CDR2 YYREEE (reference sequence). The CDR3 totals 12 residues. V was cut by 4 bases and J by 10 bases, with 12 bases left in between.

V is TRBV25-1 and J is TRBJ2-3, with D possibly TRBD2 on 6 matching bases. Trimming removed 4 bases at V and 2 bases at J, with 13 bases between. The CDR3 is made up of 15 amino acids. Germline CDR1 is MGHDK and CDR2 is SYGVNS. The CDR3 is CASSAGGRVTDTQYF. CDR3 DNA sequence: TGTGCCAGCAGTGCCGGAGGGAGAGTCACAGATACGCAGTATTTT.

In this sample, this clonotype turned up many times. V usage is TRBV6-2 or TRBV6-3 and J usage is TRBJ2-5; D unclear. The CDR3 runs to 13 residues. Germline CDR1 and CDR2: MNHEY and SVGEGT. V dropped 2 bases and J dropped 0 bases, with 4 bases sitting between them. CDR3 amino acids: CASSYQYQETQYF. As DNA, the CDR3 is TGTGCCAGCAGTTACCAGTACCAAGAGACCCAGTACTTC.

The CDR3 sequence is CASSGRNEQYF. CDR3 nucleotides: TGTGCCAGCAGTGGCCGAAACGAGCAGTACTTC. This chain uses TRBV6-2 or TRBV6-3 with TRBJ2-7; D remains ambiguous. The CDR3 consists of 11 residues. V lost 5 bases to trimming and J lost 5 bases, with 7 bases between them. Germline V gene data show CDR1 as MNHEY and CDR2 as SVGEGT.

Remarks on this clonotype: Just one base apart from a much larger clone, this may be a read error. The DNA of the CDR3 is TGTACCAGCAGTCGGGGACAGGGGGACACCGGGGAGCTGTTTTTT. Residues: CTSSRGQGDTGELFF. This sequence joins TRBV28 and TRBJ2-2; TRBD1 matches 11 bases. CDR3 length: 15 residues. The germline V gene encodes CDR1 MDHEN and CDR2 SYDVKM.

This clonotype was detected ten times or more. V and J are TRBV30 and TRBJ2-3, with no clear D. The CDR3 consists of 13 residues. The germline V and J ends were trimmed by 0 bases and 4 bases, with 8 bases remaining between them. Germline V gives CDR1 GTSNPN, CDR2 SVGIG (reference sequence). The CDR3 DNA follows: TGTGCCTGGAGTGTAGGCGGAGCAGATACGCAGTATTTT. It translates to CAWSVGGADTQYF.

This clonotype appeared many times. The V gene is TRBV19, the J gene TRBJ2-7; 9 bases fit TRBD2. Germline-derived CDR1 and CDR2 are LNHDA and SQIVND (reference sequence). With V trimmed by 3 bases and J by 2 bases, 2 bases remained unmatched. The CDR3 is 14 residues long. CDR3 sequence reads: CASSILAGTYEQYF. The DNA of the CDR3 is TGTGCCAGTAGTATTCTAGCGGGGACCTACGAGCAGTACTTC.

This clonotype was picked up many times. The V call is TRBV19, the J call TRBJ1-5; D is possibly TRBD1 (5 bases). Between the trimmed V and J ends, which lost 3 bases and 0 bases, there was a span of 12 bases. The CDR3 is 16 residues long. CDR1 and CDR2 (germline): LNHDA, SQIVND (reference sequence). CDR3 sequence: CASSIGRVHSNQPQHF. In DNA form, the CDR3 reads TGTGCCAGTAGTATCGGCAGGGTCCATAGCAATCAGCCCCAGCATTTT.

This clonotype showed up many times. The rearrangement links TRBV5-1 to TRBJ2-1, with 9 positions matching TRBD2. The CDR3 runs to 16 residues. Looked up from germline, CDR1 is SGHRS and CDR2 is YFSETQ. J was trimmed by 6 bases and V by 4 bases; bases with no gene match: 11. The CDR3 region is CASSISGSGGRNEQFF. The CDR3 region has the DNA TGCGCCAGCAGCATTAGCGGGAGTGGAGGGCGCAATGAGCAGTTCTTC.

This clonotype showed up many times. J is TRBJ1-2 and V is TRBV12-3 or TRBV12-4, with 8 bases that match TRBD1. Trimming removed 5 bases from V and 7 bases from J; junction bases left unmatched: 12. The CDR3 is 15 residues long. CDR3 sequence: CASSPTGQGTGGYTF. Written as DNA, the CDR3 is TGTGCCAGCAGTCCGACAGGACAGGGAACTGGTGGCTACACCTTC.